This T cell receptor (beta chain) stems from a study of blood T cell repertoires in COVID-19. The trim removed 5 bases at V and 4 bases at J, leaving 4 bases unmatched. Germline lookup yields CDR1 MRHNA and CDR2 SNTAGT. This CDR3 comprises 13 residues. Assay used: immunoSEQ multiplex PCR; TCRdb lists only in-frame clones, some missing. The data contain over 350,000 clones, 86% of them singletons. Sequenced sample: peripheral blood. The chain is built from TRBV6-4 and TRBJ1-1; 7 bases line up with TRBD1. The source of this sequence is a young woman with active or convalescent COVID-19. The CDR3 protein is CASSTGVGTEAFF. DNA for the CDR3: TGTGCCAGCAGTACAGGGGTGGGCACTGAAGCTTTCTTT.